This passage covers 28 T cell receptor beta chains from one sample sequenced in a study of shared clonotypes between healthy human individuals. The naive CD8 fraction comprised CD45RO-negative cells positively selected for CCR7 and excluded terminally differentiated effector memory CD45RA+ cells. Using immunoSEQ multiplex PCR, the repertoire was profiled, and TCRdb retains in-frame clones only, with some absent. The profile shows some 2 million clones, 85% to 95% of them singletons. Sequences were obtained from naive CD8+ T cells sorted from blood. Receptors originate from a man aged 18 to 29 in good health.

The J gene is TRBJ1-1, the V gene TRBV5-4; D remains ambiguous. Deletions cut 6 bases from V and 5 bases from J, with 11 bases between. The CDR3 loop spans 12 amino acids. CDR1 is SGHNT, CDR2 YYREEE, per germline (reference sequence). The CDR3 is CASKASHTEAFF. The CDR3 DNA follows: TGTGCCAGCAAGGCATCGCATACTGAAGCTTTCTTT.

V usage is TRBV6-1 and J usage is TRBJ2-7, with D perhaps matching TRBD2 (5 bases). The CDR3 contains 13 residues. V lost 9 bases and J lost 3, with 15 bases in between. The germline V gene encodes CDR1 MNHNS and CDR2 SASEGT. CDR3 loop: CASSLGLVYEQYF. CDR3 coding DNA: TGTGCCAGTAGTCTTGGACTGGTCTACGAGCAGTACTTC.

CDR3 protein: CASSPAPGYYGYTF. In nucleotides, the CDR3 is TGTGCCAGCTCACCGGCGCCCGGGTACTATGGCTACACCTTC. The rearrangement links TRBV18 to TRBJ1-2; no clear D gene. The germline V and J ends were trimmed by 3 bases and 3 bases, with 11 bases remaining between them. This CDR3 contains 14 residues. The V gene's germline CDR1 is KGHSH and CDR2 LQKENI.

With regard to this clone: This specimen includes other DNA sequences encoding the same CDR3. The genes are TRBV19 and TRBJ1-1; D perhaps matches TRBD1 (5 bases). The CDR3 totals 12 residues. The V gene lost 6 bases and the J gene lost 1 base, with 6 bases spanning the gap. Germline loops: CDR1 LNHDA, CDR2 SQIVND (reference sequence). The CDR3 spells CASRGTNTEAFF. In nucleotides, the CDR3 is TGTGCCAGTAGAGGGACGAACACTGAAGCTTTCTTT.

The chain uses TRBV28 and TRBJ1-1, with unresolved D. V lost 5 bases, J lost 1 base, and 11 bases lay in between. The germline V gene encodes CDR1 MDHEN and CDR2 SYDVKM. The CDR3 is made up of 14 amino acids. Here the CDR3 DNA reads TGTGCCAGCAGTCTATTTGGTCCGAACACTGAAGCTTTCTTT. It encodes CASSLFGPNTEAFF.

The V gene is TRBV11-1, the J gene TRBJ2-7; D possibly matches TRBD1 or TRBD2 (5 bases each). The germline V gene has CDR1 SGHAT and CDR2 FQDESV (reference sequence). The CDR3 spans 14 residues. V was clipped by 3 bases and J by 1 base, with 10 bases between them. The chain's CDR3 is CASSFWDLSYEQYF. The CDR3 DNA reads as TGTGCCAGCAGCTTCTGGGACCTTTCCTACGAGCAGTACTTC.

The J gene is TRBJ2-2, the V gene TRBV5-1, with no clear D. V was cut by 1 base and J by 1 base, with 11 bases left in between. Germline-derived CDR1 and CDR2 are SGHRS and YFSETQ. The length of the CDR3 is 16 residues. The CDR3 protein is CASSLYSPGNTGELFF. The CDR3 DNA sequence: TGCGCCAGCAGCTTGTATTCGCCAGGGAACACCGGGGAGCTGTTTTTT.

This clone has only one observation. The genes are TRBV19 and TRBJ1-1; D call uncertain. V gave up 8 bases and J gave up 3 bases, with 10 bases separating them. This CDR3 is built from 12 residues. The germline V gene encodes CDR1 LNHDA and CDR2 SQIVND (reference sequence). The CDR3 region is CASVSSDTEAFF. CDR3 DNA sequence: TGTGCCAGTGTTTCCTCGGACACTGAAGCTTTCTTT.

This chain uses TRBV5-4 with TRBJ1-1; the match to TRBD1 covers 10 bases. This CDR3 has 13 residues. Trimming took 4 bases from V and 6 from J; bases not matched to a gene: 3. From germline, CDR1 is SGHNT and CDR2 YYREEE (reference sequence). The CDR3 DNA reads TGTGCCAGCAGCCCCGGACAGGGGGCTGAAGCTTTCTTT. It codes for CASSPGQGAEAFF.

This sequence joins TRBV2 and TRBJ1-1, with D perhaps matching TRBD1 (6 bases). Germline assignment: CDR1 SNHLY and CDR2 FYNNEI. The CDR3 is 15 amino acids. V lost 6 bases and J lost 3, with 17 bases in between. The CDR3 sequence is CASSPEGGAYTEAFF. CDR3 coding DNA: TGTGCCAGCAGCCCAGAAGGGGGGGCCTACACTGAAGCTTTCTTT. Full variable domain (outside the CDR3, taken from reference TRBV2 and TRBJ1-1): EPEVTQTPSHQVTQMGQEVILRCVPISNHLYFYWYRQILGQKVEFLVSFYNNEISEKSEIFDDQFSVERPDGSNFTLKIRSTKLEDSAMYFCASSPEGGAYTEAFFGQGTRLTVV.

Only one count was recorded for this clone. This rearrangement joins TRBV18 to TRBJ2-2; 9 bases align to TRBD2. After removal of 2 bases from V and 0 bases from J, the junction contained 4 bases not matched to a gene. This CDR3 contains 17 residues. CDR1 is KGHSH, CDR2 LQKENI, per germline. CDR3 residues: CASSPETSGANTGELFF. The CDR3 DNA sequence: TGTGCCAGCTCACCAGAGACTAGCGGAGCGAACACCGGGGAGCTGTTTTTT.

This clone was counted between two and nine times. V gene TRBV10-3 combines with J gene TRBJ1-2; D is uncertain. Germline CDR1 and CDR2: ENHRY and SYGVKD. Trimming took off 6 bases at V and 2 bases at J, with 16 bases between the two ends. The CDR3 runs to 15 residues. The CDR3 coding sequence is TGTGCCATCAGGGCCTCGGGCTCCTCAAACTATGGCTACACCTTC. Amino acids: CAIRASGSSNYGYTF.

This chain joins TRBV27 and TRBJ2-4; no definite D call. Trimming took off 6 bases at V and 0 bases at J, with 18 bases between the two ends. This CDR3 region has 17 residues. Germline V gene lookup returns CDR1 MNHEY and CDR2 SMNVEV (reference sequence). CDR3: CASSSLSTVIAKNIQYF. Written as DNA, the CDR3 is TGTGCCAGCAGCTCCCTCTCCACAGTTATAGCCAAAAACATTCAGTACTTC.

J is TRBJ2-1 and V is TRBV27; D not resolved. V lost 6 bases to trimming and J lost 7 bases, with 16 bases between them. Germline V gene data show CDR1 as MNHEY and CDR2 as SMNVEV (reference sequence). This CDR3 contains 14 residues. CDR3 nucleotide sequence: TGTGCCAGCAGGGAGACCGGGTTGGGGAATGAGCAGTTCTTC. It specifies CASRETGLGNEQFF.

The chain has TRBV11-2 and TRBJ2-1, with unresolved D. The V gene's germline CDR1 is SGHAT and CDR2 FQNNGV. V lost 5 bases and J lost 8, with 16 bases in between. This CDR3 spans 14 amino acids. Written as DNA, the CDR3 is TGTGCCAGCAGCCCTGCCTGGGGTAGGGATGAGCAGTTCTTC. Its translation: CASSPAWGRDEQFF.

V usage is TRBV13 and J usage is TRBJ1-4, with D perhaps TRBD1 (6 bases). V lost 5 bases, J lost 7 bases, and 14 bases lay in between. This CDR3 has 14 residues. Germline-derived CDR1 and CDR2 are PRHDT and FYEKMQ (reference sequence). The CDR3 bases are TGTGCCAGCAGCGAAGACAGGAGTAGTGAAAAACTGTTTTTT. Protein: CASSEDRSSEKLFF.

This rearrangement joins TRBV29-1 to TRBJ2-2; TRBD2 aligns across 9 bases. The germline gives CDR1 SQVTM, CDR2 ANQGSEA. The CDR3 consists of 13 residues. J gave up 3 bases and V 4 bases, and 0 bases lay outside the gene matches. CDR3 amino acids: CSVVAGDTGELFF. Here the CDR3 DNA reads TGCAGCGTTGTAGCGGGAGACACCGGGGAGCTGTTTTTT.

The chain uses TRBV4-1 and TRBJ1-5; D perhaps matches TRBD1 (5 bases). CDR1 and CDR2 from the germline V gene are MGHRA and YSYEKL. V was shortened by 1 base and J by 5 bases, with 9 bases between the two germline ends. The CDR3 spans 14 residues. The CDR3 is CASSQVREDQPQHF. DNA of the CDR3: TGCGCCAGCAGCCAAGTCAGGGAGGATCAGCCCCAGCATTTT.

Details on this clone: The same CDR3 can be traced to other DNA sequences in this sample. The CDR3 coding sequence is TGTGCCAGCAGGGACAGTTACGAGCAGTACTTC. It is translated as CASRDSYEQYF. V and J are TRBV7-9 and TRBJ2-7; D may be TRBD1 (6 bases). Trimming pared 6 bases from V and 4 bases from J, leaving 7 bases between. The germline V gene encodes CDR1 SEHNR and CDR2 FQNEAQ (reference sequence). The CDR3 contains 11 residues.

The gene calls are TRBV6-5 and TRBJ2-1; TRBD2 agrees at 7 bases. V lost 10 bases, J lost 5 bases, and 11 bases stayed unmatched. The germline V gene has CDR1 MNHEY and CDR2 SVGAGI. This CDR3 has 14 amino acids. The DNA of the CDR3 is TGTGCCACGGGCCGTTTGGCGGGGGACAATGAGCAGTTCTTC. It yields the protein CATGRLAGDNEQFF.

J is TRBJ1-1 and V is TRBV18; D remains ambiguous. Trimming cost V 2 bases and J 1 base, with 11 bases left between them. This CDR3 contains 15 residues. Germline-derived CDR1 and CDR2 are KGHSH and LQKENI. CDR3 sequence (DNA): TGTGCCAGCTCACCAGAGAGGGAACCGAACACTGAAGCTTTCTTT. This sequence encodes CASSPEREPNTEAFF.

The chain links TRBV18 to TRBJ1-1; weak D call: TRBD1 (5 bases). Trimming took 6 bases from V and 4 from J, leaving 12 bases between them. Germline assignment: CDR1 KGHSH and CDR2 LQKENI. This CDR3 has 13 amino acids. The CDR3 DNA reads as TGTGCCAGCTCTACACGTGACAGCACTGAAGCTTTCTTT. It encodes CASSTRDSTEAFF. Together with reference TRBV18 and TRBJ1-1, the CDR3 gives the full variable domain: NAGVMQNPRHLVRRRGQEARLRCSPMKGHSHVYWYRQLPEEGLKFMVYLQKENIIDESGMPKERFSAEFPKEGPSILRIQQVVRGDSAAYFCASSTRDSTEAFFGQGTRLTVV.

This sequence joins TRBV29-1 and TRBJ2-5, with D possibly matching TRBD1 (6 bases). CDR3 size: 13 residues. Trimming cost V 7 bases and J 5 bases, with 17 bases left between them. Germline V lookup: CDR1 SQVTM, CDR2 ANQGSEA. DNA of the CDR3: TGCAGCGCGACCGGGCAGGGGCCGGAGACCCAGTACTTC. It yields the protein CSATGQGPETQYF.

CDR3 DNA sequence: TGTGCCGGGCCCCGGACACACCCCTACGAGCAGTACTTC. Protein product: CAGPRTHPYEQYF. The chain recombines TRBV11-2 with TRBJ2-7; D perhaps matches TRBD1 (5 bases). The CDR3 covers 13 residues. Trimming shortened V by 11 bases and J by 2 bases, and 16 bases separated the two germline ends. CDR1 is SGHAT and CDR2 is FQNNGV in the germline V gene.

The chain employs TRBV27 and TRBJ2-1; 11 bases line up with TRBD2. Germline V lookup: CDR1 MNHEY, CDR2 SMNVEV (reference sequence). Germline trimming cut 3 bases from V and 6 bases from J; bases unmatched to any gene: 7. The CDR3 consists of 16 residues. The CDR3 DNA reads as TGTGCCAGCAGTTTGTCACCACTAGCGGGGGCCAATGAGCAGTTCTTC. Translated: CASSLSPLAGANEQFF.

The CDR3 is CAWADASYEQYF. In DNA form, the CDR3 reads TGTGCCTGGGCGGACGCAAGCTACGAGCAGTACTTC. The V and J genes are TRBV30 and TRBJ2-7; D is unclear. The CDR3 loop spans 12 amino acids. CDR1 is GTSNPN and CDR2 is SVGIG in the germline V gene (reference sequence). V shed 5 bases and J shed 3 bases, with 11 bases lying between them.

As to this clone: Other DNA sequences of this sample code for an identical CDR3. The V gene is TRBV7-9, the J gene TRBJ2-7, with 7 bases that match TRBD1. Losses at the gene ends were 1 base for V and 4 bases for J; bases not matched to a gene: 4. Germline V gene sequence: CDR1 SEHNR, CDR2 FQNEAQ (reference sequence). This CDR3 has 14 amino acids. The chain's CDR3 is CASSLGQGGYEQYF. DNA of the CDR3: TGTGCCAGCAGCTTAGGACAGGGCGGGTACGAGCAGTACTTC.

The chain joins TRBV4-1 to TRBJ2-7; TRBD1 is a possible D gene (6 bases). The CDR3 is made up of 15 amino acids. Trimming stripped 2 bases from V and 2 bases from J, with 13 bases between. Looked up from germline, CDR1 is MGHRA and CDR2 is YSYEKL. CDR3 bases: TGCGCCAGCAGCCAAAGGACAGCCTCTCCCTACGAGCAGTACTTC. This encodes CASSQRTASPYEQYF.